This passage covers 16 T cell receptor beta chains from one sample sequenced in a study of OX40 agonist ivuxolimab in advanced cancers. To prepare the library, the immunoSEQ multiplex PCR assay was applied. TCRdb's version of the immuneACCESS table is confined to in-frame rearrangements and falls short of the full clone set. An unresolved V gene accounts for under half of the shortfall where checked; the remainder is of unknown origin. Here the sample has about 61,000 clones; 70% to 90% occur a single time. Approximately 1.8% of the sample rests with the top ten. The sequences come from CD4+ or CD8+ T cells sorted from blood, collected in a trial of the OX40 agonist ivuxolimab. The receptors come from an adult with an advanced solid tumor such as melanoma, head and neck, liver or kidney cancer.

V gene TRBV5-4 combines with J gene TRBJ2-5, with TRBD1 matching over 9 bases. Germline V gene lookup returns CDR1 SGHNT and CDR2 YYREEE (reference sequence). The J segment lost 5 bases and the V segment lost 0 bases, leaving 8 bases of the junction unmatched. The CDR3 sequence is 16 residues long. The CDR3 DNA follows: TGTGCCAGCAGCTTGGATCCCGGGACAGGGCACGAGACCCAGTACTTC. It yields the protein CASSLDPGTGHETQYF.

The gene calls are TRBV6-5 and TRBJ2-1, with 11 bases aligning to TRBD2. The J segment lost 5 bases and the V segment lost 0 bases, leaving 3 bases of the junction unmatched. The germline V gene has CDR1 MNHEY and CDR2 SVGAGI. This CDR3 spans 16 amino acids. The CDR3 sequence: CASSYSTSGRDNEQFF. The CDR3 DNA follows: TGTGCCAGCAGTTACTCTACTAGCGGGAGAGACAATGAGCAGTTCTTC.

The rearrangement links TRBV7-6 to TRBJ2-3, with 8 bases identical to TRBD1. Unmatched junction bases numbered 6, after V lost 1 base and J lost 6 bases. This CDR3 spans 15 amino acids. Germline lookup yields CDR1 SGHVS and CDR2 FNYEAQ. The CDR3 bases are TGTGCCAGCAGCTTAGGTGTGCAGGGGGCTGATACGCAGTATTTT. It is translated as CASSLGVQGADTQYF.

This clone came up once. The chain links TRBV9 to TRBJ1-3; D uncertain. V was shortened by 4 bases and J by 8 bases, with 13 bases between the two germline ends. The CDR3 covers 13 residues. Looked up from germline, CDR1 is SGDLS and CDR2 is YYNGEE. This CDR3 reads CASSPRVVDTIYF. CDR3 DNA sequence: TGTGCCAGCAGCCCGAGGGTGGTGGACACCATATATTTT.

The rearrangement links TRBV28 to TRBJ2-5; D not certain. CDR3 length equals 11 residues. The germline V and J ends were trimmed by 3 bases and 4 bases, with 3 bases remaining between them. CDR1 and CDR2 (germline): MDHEN, SYDVKM. CDR3 DNA: TGTGCCAGCAGTTTTCCAGAGACCCAGTACTTC. Residues: CASSFPETQYF.

The chain combines TRBV6-6 with TRBJ1-2, with 7 bases identical to TRBD1. Germline CDR1 MNHNY, CDR2 SVGAGI (reference sequence). This CDR3 has 14 residues. V was clipped by 6 bases and J by 5 bases; unmatched bases: 9. The CDR3, as DNA: TGTGCCAGCAGAGGCACGCAGGGGGGATATGGCTACACCTTC. This gives the protein CASRGTQGGYGYTF.

This chain links TRBV9 with TRBJ2-3; 8 bases are a match to TRBD2. CDR1 is SGDLS and CDR2 is YYNGEE in the germline V gene. The CDR3 loop spans 15 amino acids. Trimming at V came to 4 bases and at J to 6 bases, leaving 10 bases not matched to a gene. The CDR3 is CASSRGGGPADTQYF. The CDR3, as DNA: TGTGCCAGCAGCCGGGGGGGAGGGCCTGCTGATACGCAGTATTTT.

V and J are TRBV7-2 and TRBJ1-2, with D possibly matching TRBD1 (6 bases). V shed 2 bases and J shed 5 bases, with 18 bases lying between them. Germline CDR1 is SGHTA and CDR2 is FQGNSA. The CDR3 is 16 residues long. The CDR3 coding sequence is TGTGCCAGCAGCTTACTTCAGGGGCCAGGGATGTATGGCTACACCTTC. Translation: CASSLLQGPGMYGYTF.

This clone was detected only a few times. The chain links TRBV7-2 to TRBJ1-1; D gene uncertain. This CDR3 contains 14 residues. Trimming removed 3 bases at V and 1 base at J, with 9 bases between. Per germline, CDR1 SGHTA and CDR2 FQGNSA. The DNA of the CDR3 is TGTGCCAGCAGCTTCGTTCGTGGGAACACTGAAGCTTTCTTT. Encoded protein: CASSFVRGNTEAFF.

The chain couples TRBV30 to TRBJ1-3; D remains unclear. The germline V and J ends were trimmed by 3 bases and 0 bases, with 12 bases remaining between them. Germline CDR1 and CDR2: GTSNPN and SVGIG (reference sequence). The CDR3 contains 15 residues. CDR3 in DNA: TGTGCCTGGAGGGACTGGGGAAACTCTGGAAACACCATATATTTT. It encodes CAWRDWGNSGNTIYF.

V is TRBV9 and J is TRBJ1-2, with 10 nucleotides matching TRBD1. The CDR3 contains 15 residues. CDR1 and CDR2 (germline): SGDLS, YYNGEE. V dropped 4 bases and J dropped 3; count of bases not matched to a gene: 6. For the CDR3, the DNA is TGTGCCAGCAGCCCACAGACAGGGGGCTACTATGGCTACACCTTC. It codes for CASSPQTGGYYGYTF.

The J gene is TRBJ1-4, the V gene TRBV7-9; weak D call: TRBD1 (6 bases). Trimming took off 7 bases at V and 4 bases at J, with 16 bases between the two ends. There are 15 residues in the CDR3. Germline V gene sequence: CDR1 SEHNR, CDR2 FQNEAQ (reference sequence). The CDR3 nucleotides read TGTGCCAGCACAAGGGGGTCAGGGGTTAATGAAAAACTGTTTTTT. It specifies CASTRGSGVNEKLFF.

The chain links TRBV29-1 to TRBJ2-7, with 8 bases matching TRBD2. This CDR3 has 14 amino acids. Germline V gene lookup returns CDR1 SQVTM and CDR2 ANQGSEA. With 5 bases clipped from V and 4 bases from J, the junction kept 10 bases outside the gene matches. CDR3 residues: CSVLSGSGLYEQYF. DNA of the CDR3: TGCAGCGTTTTGAGCGGGAGCGGGTTGTACGAGCAGTACTTC.

The rearrangement links TRBV4-2 to TRBJ2-5; perhaps D is TRBD1 or TRBD2 (6 bases each). CDR3 length equals 16 residues. Germline V CDR1 and CDR2: LGHNA, YNFKEQ. Trimming took off 0 bases at V and 5 bases at J, with 16 bases between the two ends. Here the CDR3 reads CASSQDESPGGETQYF. CDR3 nucleotides: TGTGCCAGCAGCCAAGATGAATCCCCCGGGGGCGAGACCCAGTACTTC.

Comments on this clone: One end of the junction varies from germline; a read error may be responsible. This chain links TRBV10-3 with TRBJ1-2, with TRBD1 matching 8 bases. The CDR3 sequence is 12 residues long. The germline gives CDR1 ENHRY, CDR2 SYGVKD. The chain's CDR3 is CTITQQGESYTF. CDR3 in DNA: TGTACCATCACCCAACAGGGGGAAAGCTACACCTTC.

This chain joins TRBV28 and TRBJ1-2; D is unclear. Germline V gene lookup returns CDR1 MDHEN and CDR2 SYDVKM. The CDR3 sequence is 12 residues long. V was shortened by 2 bases and J by 3 bases, with 4 bases between the two germline ends. The CDR3 sequence is CASSLRYYGYTF. The CDR3 DNA follows: TGTGCCAGCAGTTTACGATACTATGGCTACACCTTC.